In this sample, the clone carrying this TCR beta chain turned up once. What it binds is not known. There are 13 residues in the CDR3. Germline loops: CDR1 MNHNS, CDR2 SASEGT. V lost 8 bases to trimming and J lost 1 base, with 11 bases between them. The sample comes from a study of CD8 T cells in Susac syndrome. Study-level results: The study conceded that relatively few individuals underwent its TCR sequencing and HLA analysis.

The authors reverse transcribed roughly 0.45 to 1 ug RNA with random hexamers. TCRdb re-analysed the immunoSEQ multiplex PCR reads in MiXCR, keeping a single row per CDR3 protein. The sample has 160,000 or so distinct CDR3 sequences; 85% to 95% are singletons. This chain uses TRBV6-1 with TRBJ1-1, with a possible D match to TRBD1 (5 bases). This receptor was obtained from a human donor in good health. The sequenced sample consisted of CD4+ T cells from PBMCs. The chain's CDR3 is CASRQSRNTEAFF. CDR3 bases: TGTGCCAGCCGACAGTCCCGGAACACTGAAGCTTTCTTT.